The rows below give T cell receptor beta chains drawn from one sample of a study of memory B cells and T cells in multiple sclerosis. Sequencing used immunoSEQ multiplex PCR; TCRdb keeps in-frame clones, though not all of them. The repertoire holds 9,000 to 15,000 clones, with just under 85% as singletons. These receptors have no identified antigens. Specimen: PBMCs from blood kept in culture. All receptors derive from a human donor with multiple sclerosis. Both conserved end residues are part of each CDR3. The D gene is left open where the match is weak. Part of the rows lack a size; the others show once, few, many or a class for expanded clones.

cdr3_nt	cdr3_aa	clone_size	j_call	d_call	v_call
TGTGCCAGCAGCAAGCAAGGGCAAGAGACCCAGTACTTC	CASSKQGQETQYF	-	TRBJ2-5	-	TRBV11-3
TGCGCCAGCAGCTTGCTTGGGGCCTACGAGCAGTACTTC	CASSLLGAYEQYF	-	TRBJ2-7	-	TRBV5-1
TGTGCCAGCATTGGGCACTCCTACGAGCAGTACTTC	CASIGHSYEQYF	-	TRBJ2-7	-	TRBV2
TGTGCCAGCAGCCACCGACTTTGGGGTAGTCAGCCCCAGCATTTT	CASSHRLWGSQPQHF	once	TRBJ1-5	-	TRBV7-2
TGCGCCAGCAGCTTCGGACAGGGTAACACAGATACGCAGTATTTT	CASSFGQGNTDTQYF	-	TRBJ2-3	TRBD1	TRBV5-1
TGTGCTAGCAGCCAGTCTGGGTTCACTGAAGCTTTCTTT	CASSQSGFTEAFF	-	TRBJ1-1	-	TRBV7-7
TGTGCCAGCAGCTTGAAAGGCCAGGGATCCTACGAGCAGTACTTC	CASSLKGQGSYEQYF	-	TRBJ2-7	-	TRBV5-4
TGTGCCAGCAGTCCTGGGACATTAAGCAATCAGCCCCAGCATTTT	CASSPGTLSNQPQHF	few	TRBJ1-5	-	TRBV9
TGCGCCAGCAGCTTTGATGACTTGGTGGATACGCAGTATTTT	CASSFDDLVDTQYF	-	TRBJ2-3	-	TRBV5-1
TGTGCCAGCAGACTCACTAGCGGGAGGAACAATGAGCAGTTCTTC	CASRLTSGRNNEQFF	-	TRBJ2-1	TRBD2	TRBV11-2
TGCAGCTCCTATATACTAAGGGCTAGCGGGGGGAAGCAAGAGACCCAGTACTTC	CSSYILRASGGKQETQYF	-	TRBJ2-5	TRBD2	TRBV29-1
TGCGCCAGCAGCTGGGACAGGGGCTACGAGCAGTACTTC	CASSWDRGYEQYF	-	TRBJ2-7	TRBD1	TRBV5-1
TGTGCCTGGAGTGCCCGGGCGGGGAACACTGAAGCTTTCTTT	CAWSARAGNTEAFF	-	TRBJ1-1	-	TRBV30
TGTGCCAGCGTTTGGTCCCTGGGGAAAGAGACCCAGTACTTC	CASVWSLGKETQYF	-	TRBJ2-5	-	TRBV6-1
TGCGCCAGCAGCTTGGCCCCGGGGGACAGGCGGCGGGGAGGCTACACCTTC	CASSLAPGDRRRGGYTF	-	TRBJ1-2	TRBD1	TRBV5-1
TGCAGTGCTAGTGTGGTCTACGAGCAGTACTTC	CSASVVYEQYF	-	TRBJ2-7	-	TRBV20-1
TGTGCCAGCAGTGACGCCCTAGGGGGCGGCAATGAGCAGTTCTTC	CASSDALGGGNEQFF	once	TRBJ2-1	TRBD1	TRBV2
TGTGCCAGCAGTAGGGTTGGGGGGGCCTTTGGAAACACCATATATTTT	CASSRVGGAFGNTIYF	-	TRBJ1-3	-	TRBV27
TGTGCCAGCAGCTTAGTAGGGCGGGAGGGCCACGTTGAGCAGTTCTTC	CASSLVGREGHVEQFF	-	TRBJ2-1	TRBD2	TRBV7-8
TGTGCCAGCAGTGGGGGGGCCCAGCCCCAGCATTTT	CASSGGAQPQHF	-	TRBJ1-5	-	TRBV2
TGTGCCAGCAGTTTCTTGGGTAGCAATCAGCCCCAGCATTTT	CASSFLGSNQPQHF	-	TRBJ1-5	-	TRBV27
TGCGCCAGCAGCCAGCCTCCCGCGGGAGTAGAGGATACGCAGTATTTT	CASSQPPAGVEDTQYF	-	TRBJ2-3	TRBD2	TRBV4-1
TGTGCCAGCAGTTTACTGGGACAGGTGACCTACGAGCAGTACTTC	CASSLLGQVTYEQYF	-	TRBJ2-7	TRBD1	TRBV28
TGTGCCAGCAGTTACTCCCTTGGGGGTCAGCCCCAGCATTTT	CASSYSLGGQPQHF	once	TRBJ1-5	-	TRBV6-5